This entry features one TCR beta chain sequence. Its antigen remains undetermined. For every CD8+ T cell subset, over 250,000 cells were flow-sorted straight into RLT lysis buffer, and each subset was sorted in triplicate. To keep memory contaminants out, a stringent definition of naive CD8+ T cells was applied: CD45RO-CCR7+CD27+CD95-. Using standard density gradient centrifugation, peripheral blood mononuclear cells were isolated from buffy coats. Naive CXCR3-negative and CXCR3-positive CD8+ T cells were flow-sorted using a FACSAria III. An RNeasy Mini Kit was used to extract total RNA from the sorted cells. The CDR3 numbers 15 residues from cysteine through phenylalanine. Only the protein sequence is given. CDR1 and CDR2 were assigned from the germline V gene as MNHEY and SVGAGI. The sample belongs to a study of CXCR3-negative and CXCR3-positive naive CD8 T cells (dated by TCRdb to the late 2010s). Regarding the research as a whole: In total, around 150 million TRB reads were obtained, or roughly 1.5 +/- 0.3 million reads per library. Data from about 10 donors, pooled across two independent experiments, went into the diversity and physicochemical repertoire analyses. TRBV-TRBJ cluster analysis included naive subsets from roughly 5 donors and memory cells from 3 donors. Results the study describes overall, beyond this receptor: Because surface CD5, which is linked to self-reactivity in mice, was comparable between the naive subsets, TCR interaction strength was also inferred from the physicochemical properties of TRB CDR3s. Both naive subsets had comparably high repertoire diversity, while memory CD8+ T cells had much lower repertoire diversity. TRB CDR3s from CXCR3-positive naive cells showed higher hydrophobicity (lower Kidera factor 4), lower energy, and higher strength and volume indices than CXCR3-negative naive cells. Similar TRBV-TRBJ usage was shown by naive CXCR3-negative and CXCR3-positive cells from the same donor, whereas distinct patterns were shown by memory cells. Freshly isolated PBMCs were used for most assays because CXCR3 expression went down partially after cryopreservation.

The listed sequencing device is NextSeq 550. The Human TCR Profiling Kit (MiLaboratory) was used to make UMI-labeled 5' RACE TRB cDNA libraries. cDNA synthesis used the entire amount of extracted RNA, and PCR amplification then used the entire amount of cDNA produced. Libraries were prepared in parallel with an identical number of PCR cycles. The paper's processing steps were these. MIGEC and MiXCR extracted about 48,000 +/- 9,800 unique UMI-labeled TRB cDNA molecules per library, requiring at least two reads per UMI. Each library averaged around 40,000 +/- 10,000 functional in-frame TRB CDR3 nucleotide clonotypes without stop codons. After downsampling to 5000 UMI-labeled TRB molecules per sample, diversity metrics, including normalized Shannon-Wiener and Chao1, were computed in VDJtools. For the central five CDR3 residues, VDJtools calculated physicochemical properties weighted by clonotype size, namely interaction energy, strength, volume and Kidera factor 4. TCRdb reanalyzed the reads, keeping one entry per CDR3 protein sequence and omitting DNA. TCRdb's processing, not the authors' own work, is the source of the V and J calls. The sample's clone listing holds around 81,000 distinct CDR3 sequences. The top ten constitute around 1.6% of the sample.

Source material: naive CXCR3- CD8+ T cells from blood. The label giving this sample's cell subset or site can be read as: CD45RO-CCR7+CD27+CD95- naive CD8+ T cells lacking CXCR3 (TNR3-). The rearrangement joined TRBV6-5 to TRBJ2-3. The receptor's source is a human donor in good health. Some clones in this sample may be carry-over from other donors' samples. Here the CDR3 is given as CASSYRQASTDTQYF.